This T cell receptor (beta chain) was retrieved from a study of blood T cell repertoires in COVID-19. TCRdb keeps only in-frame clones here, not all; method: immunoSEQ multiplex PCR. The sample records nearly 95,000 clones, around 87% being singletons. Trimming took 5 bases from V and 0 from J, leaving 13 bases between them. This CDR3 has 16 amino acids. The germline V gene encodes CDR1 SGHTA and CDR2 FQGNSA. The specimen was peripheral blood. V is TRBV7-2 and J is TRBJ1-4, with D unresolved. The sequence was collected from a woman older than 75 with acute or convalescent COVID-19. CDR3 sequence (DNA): TGTGCCAGCAGCCTCGCCTCGGGGACAACTAATGAAAAACTGTTTTTT. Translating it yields CASSLASGTTNEKLFF.